The clone carrying this TCR beta chain has just a few counts. Libraries were prepared by immunoSEQ multiplex PCR; TCRdb keeps only in-frame clonotypes and omits some of them. The profile shows roughly 350,000 clones, about 88% of them singletons. Recruited during active infection, patients (from Seattle) were subsequently followed longitudinally. These data come from a study of blood T cell repertoires in COVID-19. Overall study: Both acute and convalescent COVID-19 samples were obtained from the United States, Italy and Spain.

J lost 0 bases, V lost 3 bases, and 7 bases had no gene match. Germline loops: CDR1 MNHEY, CDR2 SMNVEV (reference sequence). This CDR3 is 17 amino acids long. The chain combines TRBV27 with TRBJ1-2; TRBD1 matches 10 bases. This receptor was taken from a woman between 65 and 79 years old with COVID-19, enrolled during active disease. Sequenced sample: peripheral blood. The CDR3 DNA follows: TGTGCCAGCAGTTTCCTCGCCGGGACAGGGGCTAACTATGGCTACACCTTC. The encoded protein is CASSFLAGTGANYGYTF.